This T cell receptor (beta chain) comes out of a study of cytomegalovirus exposure and HLA in healthy donors. Findings and caveats of the study: Earlier analysis yielded a pattern in which most TCR beta V segments were productive about 90% or about 30% of the time. Highest at DRB1 and lowest at HLA-C, TCR association rates differed among HLA loci in a later analysis. In a later analysis, HLA-associated beta chains showed higher expansion and lower generation probabilities than comparable chains.

Points on this clone: Its specificity is not known.

Both 60 Vbeta primers and 13 Jbeta primers went into the PCR. Assay used: immunoSEQ multiplex PCR; TCRdb lists only in-frame clones, some missing. The sample records 160,000 or so clones, approximately 80% being singletons. This clonotype was obtained from a man between 18 and 35 years old in good health and CMV-seronegative. Input material: PBMCs.

The CDR3 spells CASSLGGRSTDTQYF. The CDR3 DNA reads as TGTGCCAGCAGCTTGGGCGGGAGAAGTACAGATACGCAGTATTTT. The chain is built from TRBV5-5 and TRBJ2-3, with 7 bases that match TRBD2. Germline V gene lookup returns CDR1 SGHKS and CDR2 YYEKEE (reference sequence). V shed 0 bases, J shed 3 bases, and the junction held 4 bases outside the gene matches. The CDR3 is 15 residues long.